A selection of T cell receptor beta chains follows, all from one sample in a study of blood T cell repertoires in COVID-19. Assay: immunoSEQ multiplex PCR; the TCRdb copy retains only in-frame clones and omits some. Of roughly 130,000 clones listed, about 79% are singletons. Sequencing was performed on peripheral blood. The receptors originated from a woman at least 80 years old with acute or convalescent COVID-19. CDR3s leave out the opening cysteine and the closing phenylalanine or tryptophan. Each record gives: V gene, J gene, CDR3 protein.

>TRBV11-2|TRBJ1-5
ASSLGGKKPQH
>TRBV2|TRBJ1-1
ASSGGGLNTEAF
>TRBV5-1|TRBJ1-2
ASSLGGQGNYGYT
>TRBV11-3|TRBJ2-1
ASSCIFTGTILDNEQF
>TRBV19|TRBJ1-3
ASSLGNTIY
>TRBV19|TRBJ1-1
ASSPWGSLNTEAF
>TRBV5-8|TRBJ2-5
ASSQGQTFQETQY
>TRBV18|TRBJ1-5
ASSRDRGRSNQPQH
>TRBV4-1|TRBJ1-5
ASSLSGVGRNQPQH
>TRBV30|TRBJ1-1
AWSRGVMNTEAF
>TRBV7-9|TRBJ2-5
ASSLRQGETQY